This TCR beta chain came from a study of Graves' ophthalmopathy and Graves' hyperthyroidism. The overall study: Samples of peripheral blood were obtained at initial diagnosis, prior to treatment of any kind.

Study-level findings and limits: Discriminating ophthalmopathy from stable hyperthyroidism, a 13-signature model attained a sensitivity of approximately 90% and a specificity of approximately 77%.

This clonotype appeared many times. Its antigen is unknown. RNA served as the template for amplifying TCR beta CDR3 regions. Second-round multiplex PCR came after a first-round RT-PCR that employed HTBI primers. Each CDR3 protein is one row after TCRdb ran MiXCR on the multiplex PCR reads. The top ten clones hold more than 9% of a sample with 300,000 or so distinct CDR3 sequences, roughly a sixth of them seen once. Patients were excluded if they had other autoimmune diseases or uncontrolled infections, and likewise if pregnancy or lactation applied. The sequenced sample was peripheral blood. The source is an adult man with Graves' ophthalmopathy.

In DNA form, the CDR3 reads TGTGCCAGCAGTGTCACAGGGTTCCAAGAGACCCAGTACTTC. Amino acid sequence: CASSVTGFQETQYF. V usage is TRBV28 and J usage is TRBJ2-5; possibly TRBD1 for D (6 bases). Trimming took off 5 bases at V and 1 base at J, with 11 bases between the two ends. From germline, CDR1 is MDHEN and CDR2 SYDVKM. This CDR3 is built from 14 residues.